Listed below are T cell receptor beta chains from one sample, sequenced in a study of CD4+ T cells in melanoma. This table comes from immunoSEQ multiplex PCR, and its TCRdb copy is limited to in-frame clones, with some not included. This table holds 20,000 to 25,000 clones, over 75% found once. The sample was cells from a culture (not recorded whether cultured in vitro). Receptors originate from a human donor with melanoma. The CDR3 runs from the conserved cysteine through the conserved F or W. Fields, in order: D gene, V gene, J gene, clone size, CDR3 protein, CDR3 DNA. D genes are given only for firm matches. Rows give clone size only sometimes, using once, few, many, or a class for an expanded clone.

TRBD1	TRBV29-1	TRBJ2-2	medium-sized	CSVAGTGDTGELFF	TGCAGCGTCGCCGGGACAGGGGACACCGGGGAGCTGTTTTTT
NA	TRBV7-2	TRBJ1-2	once	CASSLLTAYGYTF	TGTGCCAGCAGCTTATTAACAGCCTATGGCTACACCTTC
TRBD1	TRBV11-3	TRBJ1-3	NA	CASSAKTGTGNTIYF	TGTGCCAGCAGCGCCAAGACAGGGACTGGAAACACCATATATTTT
NA	TRBV11-2	TRBJ2-7	NA	CASSQFGTSLGQYF	TGTGCCAGCAGCCAATTTGGGACCTCCTTGGGGCAGTACTTC
NA	TRBV5-1	TRBJ2-1	NA	CASSLTTDEQFF	TGCGCCAGCAGCTTGACTACTGATGAGCAGTTCTTC
NA	TRBV7-8	TRBJ1-1	NA	CASSPEAWGGNTEAFF	TGTGCCAGCAGCCCAGAAGCGTGGGGTGGGAACACTGAAGCTTTCTTT
TRBD1	TRBV18	TRBJ1-1	NA	CASSGTGGVEAFF	TGTGCCAGCTCAGGTACAGGGGGGGTTGAAGCTTTCTTT
TRBD1	TRBV9	TRBJ1-3	NA	CASSGARTGANSGNTIYF	TGTGCCAGCAGCGGCGCCCGGACAGGGGCGAACTCTGGAAACACCATATATTTT
NA	TRBV29-1	TRBJ1-2	NA	CSVRSNGNYGYTF	TGCAGCGTTAGGTCCAACGGGAACTATGGCTACACCTTC
NA	TRBV7-9	TRBJ1-2	NA	CASSLDRQTYYGYTF	TGTGCCAGCAGCCTTGACCGCCAAACCTACTATGGCTACACCTTC
NA	TRBV7-9	TRBJ1-2	NA	CASSPGAGGYTF	TGTGCCAGCAGCCCAGGGGCCGGCGGCTACACCTTC
NA	TRBV2	TRBJ1-4	once	CASRNFQALNEKLFF	TGTGCCAGCAGAAATTTTCAAGCCCTAAATGAAAAACTGTTTTTT
NA	TRBV4-2	TRBJ1-2	few	CASSQALYGYTF	TGTGCCAGCAGCCAGGCGTTATATGGCTACACCTTC
NA	TRBV19	TRBJ1-6	NA	CASSTSGTGSPLHF	TGTGCCAGTAGTACCTCCGGGACCGGTTCACCCCTCCACTTT
NA	TRBV18	TRBJ1-3	NA	CASSPYLLTETSGNTIYF	TGTGCCAGCTCACCCTACCTCCTGACTGAAACCTCTGGAAACACCATATATTTT
NA	TRBV4-1	TRBJ2-2	NA	CASNTPRGSGELFF	TGCGCCAGCAACACTCCCAGAGGGAGCGGGGAGCTGTTTTTT
NA	TRBV10-3	TRBJ2-4	NA	CAISEEGRLAKNIQYF	TGTGCCATCAGTGAGGAGGGGCGGTTAGCCAAAAACATTCAGTACTTC
NA	TRBV2	TRBJ2-3	NA	CASIWARAGPTDTQYF	TGTGCCAGCATTTGGGCCCGGGCAGGGCCCACAGATACGCAGTATTTT
TRBD1	TRBV4-1	TRBJ1-5	NA	CASSQDVETGRSNQPQHF	TGCGCCAGCAGCCAAGATGTGGAGACAGGGAGGAGCAATCAGCCCCAGCATTTT
NA	TRBV5-1	TRBJ1-2	NA	CASSLGQAGYGYTF	TGCGCCAGCAGCTTGGGACAGGCTGGCTATGGCTACACCTTC
TRBD1	TRBV19	TRBJ2-5	NA	CASNNPQGAGETQYF	TGTGCCAGTAACAACCCACAGGGGGCAGGGGAGACCCAGTACTTC
NA	TRBV6-1	TRBJ1-4	NA	CASSENRNLGEKLFF	TGTGCCAGCAGTGAAAACAGGAATCTTGGGGAAAAACTGTTTTTT
NA	TRBV4-1	TRBJ2-2	NA	CASSQGPTSGELFF	TGCGCCAGCAGCCAAGGCCCCACCTCCGGGGAGCTGTTTTTT
TRBD1	TRBV28	TRBJ2-3	once	CAITRDRVSDTQYF	TGTGCCATAACCCGAGACAGGGTCTCAGATACGCAGTATTTT
TRBD1	TRBV2	TRBJ1-4	NA	CASSAVGQGEKPFF	TGTGCTAGCAGTGCGGTGGGACAGGGCGAAAAACCGTTTTTT
NA	TRBV2	TRBJ1-2	few	CASRPERVGGYGYTF	TGTGCCAGCAGACCCGAGAGGGTAGGGGGCTATGGCTACACCTTC
TRBD2	TRBV7-8	TRBJ2-4	NA	CASSFGGGKNIQYF	TGTGCCAGCAGCTTTGGGGGGGGCAAAAACATTCAGTACTTC
TRBD2	TRBV5-1	TRBJ2-3	NA	CASSVGLAGGTDTQYF	TGCGCCAGCAGCGTAGGACTAGCGGGGGGCACAGATACGCAGTATTTT
NA	TRBV28	TRBJ1-3	NA	CASSSRTAGNTIYF	TGTGCCAGCAGTTCCCGGACAGCTGGAAACACCATATATTTT
NA	TRBV30	TRBJ2-1	NA	CALVAGALYNEQFF	TGTGCTCTGGTTGCGGGGGCCCTATACAATGAGCAGTTCTTC
NA	TRBV7-9	TRBJ1-4	NA	CASSRQGSDEKLFF	TGTGCCAGCAGCCGTCAGGGGAGTGATGAAAAACTGTTTTTT
TRBD1	TRBV5-1	TRBJ2-5	NA	CASSFIQGAQETQYF	TGCGCCAGCAGCTTTATTCAGGGGGCACAGGAGACCCAGTACTTC
TRBD1	TRBV2	TRBJ1-1	few	CASSALGQGPEAFF	TGTGCCAGCAGTGCTCTGGGACAGGGCCCTGAAGCTTTCTTT
TRBD1	TRBV29-1	TRBJ2-1	NA	CSARQGVRNEQFF	TGCAGCGCCCGACAGGGGGTGAGGAATGAGCAGTTCTTC
TRBD1	TRBV27	TRBJ1-6	NA	CASSLSVPGQLDAYNSPLHF	TGTGCCAGCAGTTTATCTGTTCCGGGACAGCTCGATGCCTATAATTCACCCCTCCACTTT
TRBD1	TRBV5-4	TRBJ1-6	NA	CASSLGQGARSPLHF	TGTGCCAGCAGCTTGGGACAGGGGGCAAGGTCACCCCTCCACTTT
NA	TRBV21-1	TRBJ2-3	once	CASSKGAGLADTQYF	TGTGCCAGCAGCAAAGGAGCTGGGTTGGCAGATACGCAGTATTTT
TRBD2	TRBV11-2	TRBJ2-1	NA	CAILAGGENEQFF	TGTGCCATCTTAGCGGGGGGGGAAAATGAGCAGTTCTTC
NA	TRBV6-4	TRBJ1-2	NA	CASHYGYTF	TGTGCCAGCCACTATGGCTACACCTTC
NA	TRBV7-9	TRBJ1-5	NA	CASSLGVNQPQHF	TGTGCCAGCAGCTTAGGGGTGAACCAGCCCCAGCATTTT
NA	TRBV30	TRBJ1-5	NA	CAWSAGVDTPQHF	TGTGCCTGGAGTGCCGGGGTGGACACCCCCCAGCATTTT
TRBD2	TRBV5-1	TRBJ2-5	NA	CASSLPGLATTGETQYF	TGCGCCAGCAGCTTGCCCGGACTAGCGACAACGGGAGAGACCCAGTACTTC
NA	TRBV5-6	TRBJ1-5	NA	CASSPRGGLGNQPQHF	TGTGCCAGCAGCCCACGGGGGGGATTGGGCAATCAGCCCCAGCATTTT
NA	TRBV7-3	TRBJ2-1	NA	CASSLILGAPPLF	TGTGCCAGCAGCTTAATTCTAGGAGCTCCACCCCTCTTC
NA	TRBV7-2	TRBJ2-1	NA	CASSLVATTYNEQFF	TGTGCCAGCAGCTTAGTGGCTACGACCTACAATGAGCAGTTCTTC
NA	TRBV5-1	TRBJ2-5	NA	CASSWTVRETQYF	TGCGCCAGCAGCTGGACAGTTCGGGAGACCCAGTACTTC
NA	TRBV29-1	TRBJ2-7	NA	CSVQGGREVDEQYF	TGCAGCGTTCAGGGCGGCAGGGAGGTAGACGAGCAGTACTTC
NA	TRBV6-1	TRBJ1-2	NA	CASKGGLRSRYGYTF	TGTGCCAGCAAGGGGGGTCTCAGGTCACGATATGGCTACACCTTC
TRBD1	TRBV6-5	TRBJ1-2	medium-sized	CASRQRDSNYGYTF	TGTGCCAGCAGGCAACGGGACAGTAACTATGGCTACACCTTC
NA	TRBV11-2	TRBJ2-6	NA	CASSKVYGSGANVLTF	TGTGCCAGCAGCAAAGTTTATGGGTCTGGGGCCAACGTCCTGACTTTC
NA	TRBV12-2	TRBJ1-5	few	CASRWRDRGNQPQHF	TGTGCAAGTCGCTGGCGGGACAGGGGCAATCAGCCCCAGCATTTT